The 23 T cell receptor beta chains below were found in one sample sequenced in a study of shared clonotypes between healthy human individuals. Sequenced by immunoSEQ multiplex PCR; TCRdb stores in-frame clones only, minus some. The sample yields about 2 million clones, approximately 94% seen once. Naive CD8 cells lacked CD45RO and underwent positive selection for CCR7, leaving out terminally differentiated effector memory CD45RA+ cells. What was sequenced was naive CD8+ T cells sorted from blood. These receptor sequences come from a man aged 18 to 29 in good health.

In DNA, the CDR3 is TGTGCCAGCAGTTACTCGTTTGAGTCACCCCTCCACTTT. Its protein is CASSYSFESPLHF. This chain connects TRBV6-5 to TRBJ1-6, with D unclear. V shed 0 bases and J shed 10 bases, with 7 bases lying between them. Germline CDR1 and CDR2: MNHEY and SVGAGI. The CDR3 sequence is 13 residues long.

The chain links TRBV7-9 to TRBJ2-7; D is unclear. The length of the CDR3 is 13 residues. Germline loops: CDR1 SEHNR, CDR2 FQNEAQ (reference sequence). Trimming left V 0 bases short and J 5 bases short, with 8 bases between. The CDR3 is CASSLAPGHEQYF. CDR3 sequence (DNA): TGTGCCAGCAGCTTAGCGCCCGGACACGAGCAGTACTTC. Filled out from reference TRBV7-9 and TRBJ2-7, the complete variable domain reads DTGVSQNPRHKITKRGQNVTFRCDPISEHNRLYWYRQTLGQGPEFLTYFQNEAQLEKSRLLSDRFSAERPKGSFSTLEIQRTEQGDSAMYLCASSLAPGHEQYFGPGTRLTVT.

As concerns this clone: The sample holds other DNA sequences that translate to the same CDR3. This chain uses TRBV28 with TRBJ2-1; D not certain. The V end was cut by 2 bases, the J end by 0 bases, with 5 bases between. Germline CDR1 and CDR2: MDHEN and SYDVKM. This CDR3 comprises 14 residues. The CDR3 reads CASSLVSSYNEQFF. The CDR3 coding sequence is TGTGCCAGCAGTTTAGTGAGCTCCTACAATGAGCAGTTCTTC.

The rearrangement links TRBV11-2 to TRBJ2-3; 9 bases map to TRBD1. The CDR3 extends over 14 amino acids. The junction had 4 bases not matched to a gene; V was cut back by 8 bases and J by 1 base. CDR1 is SGHAT and CDR2 is FQNNGV in the germline V gene. CDR3 sequence reads: CASVRDRGTDTQYF. In DNA form, the CDR3 reads TGTGCCAGCGTCCGGGACAGGGGCACAGATACGCAGTATTTT.

V gene TRBV2 combines with J gene TRBJ2-7, with D possibly matching TRBD1 (5 bases). Germline-derived CDR1 and CDR2 are SNHLY and FYNNEI. This CDR3 spans 15 amino acids. V lost 2 bases and J lost 2, with 13 bases in between. CDR3 protein: CASSERWGSTYEQYF. CDR3 nucleotide sequence: TGTGCCAGCAGTGAAAGATGGGGCAGTACCTACGAGCAGTACTTC.

This clone was seen once. The V gene is TRBV7-6, the J gene TRBJ2-1, with a possible D match to TRBD1 (6 bases). Germline assignment: CDR1 SGHVS and CDR2 FNYEAQ. V was clipped by 0 bases and J by 10 bases, with 10 bases between them. The CDR3 has 13 residues. CDR3 bases: TGTGCCAGCAGCTTAGCTGATCAGGGGGAGCAGTTCTTC. It encodes CASSLADQGEQFF.

The rearrangement uses TRBV4-1 and TRBJ2-1; a possible D gene is TRBD1 (5 bases). The CDR3 totals 13 residues. Germline CDR1 and CDR2: MGHRA and YSYEKL. Trimming took off 0 bases at V and 6 bases at J, with 6 bases between the two ends. The CDR3 protein is CASSQEGVNEQFF. The CDR3 region has the DNA TGCGCCAGCAGCCAAGAAGGGGTCAATGAGCAGTTCTTC.

The chain uses TRBV25-1 and TRBJ1-5; D unresolved. Germline V CDR1 and CDR2: MGHDK, SYGVNS. Between the trimmed V and J ends, which lost 3 bases and 0 bases, there was a span of 6 bases. CDR3 length: 14 amino acids. The CDR3 DNA is TGTGCCAGCAGTGATGGTGCTAGCAATCAGCCCCAGCATTTT. This translates into CASSDGASNQPQHF. The whole variable domain, filled in from reference TRBV25-1 and TRBJ1-5, reads EADIYQTPRYLVIGTGKKITLECSQTMGHDKMYWYQQDPGMELHLIHYSYGVNSTEKGDLSSESTVSRIRTEHFPLTLESARPSHTSQYLCASSDGASNQPQHFGDGTRLSIL.

The chain carries TRBV5-6 and TRBJ2-5; TRBD2 is a possible D gene (6 bases). The V gene lost 0 bases and the J gene lost 7 bases, with 13 bases spanning the gap. This CDR3 spans 14 amino acids. In germline, CDR1 is SGHDT, CDR2 YYEEEE. This CDR3 is CASSLEGGEGTQYF. DNA of the CDR3: TGTGCCAGCAGCTTGGAGGGAGGCGAGGGGACCCAGTACTTC.

The chain combines TRBV18 with TRBJ1-2, with a possible D match to TRBD1 (5 bases). CDR3 length: 13 amino acids. Trimming removed 2 bases at V and 8 bases at J, with 12 bases between. Germline loops: CDR1 KGHSH, CDR2 LQKENI. In nucleotides, the CDR3 is TGTGCCAGCTCACCAATCCCGGCAGGGGGCTACACCTTC. This codes for CASSPIPAGGYTF.

The V and J genes are TRBV6-1 and TRBJ1-2; D uncertain. CDR1 is MNHNS, CDR2 SASEGT, per germline. V was trimmed by 5 bases and J by 8 bases, leaving 9 bases between them. The CDR3 loop spans 11 amino acids. In DNA, the CDR3 is TGTGCCAGCAGTTATTGGGAGGGCTACACCTTC. Its protein product is CASSYWEGYTF.

V and J are TRBV29-1 and TRBJ1-1; D gene ambiguous. CDR1 SQVTM and CDR2 ANQGSEA come from the germline V gene. V gave up 3 bases and J gave up 4 bases, with 6 bases separating them. This CDR3 spans 11 amino acids. CDR3 nucleotide sequence: TGCAGCGTTGAGGCGATCACTGAAGCTTTCTTT. Translating it yields CSVEAITEAFF.

A remark on this clone: The same CDR3 can be traced to other DNA sequences in this sample. The chain links TRBV9 to TRBJ2-1; no definite D call. Germline V CDR1 and CDR2: SGDLS, YYNGEE. The CDR3 has 14 residues. Trimming stripped 0 bases from V and 3 bases from J, with 7 bases between. The CDR3 sequence is CASSVGSSYNEQFF. The CDR3 DNA sequence: TGTGCCAGCAGCGTAGGGTCGAGCTACAATGAGCAGTTCTTC. Combining the CDR3 with reference TRBV9 and TRBJ2-1 gives the whole variable domain DSGVTQTPKHLITATGQRVTLRCSPRSGDLSVYWYQQSLDQGLQFLIQYYNGEERAKGNILERFSAQQFPDLHSELNLSSLELGDSALYFCASSVGSSYNEQFFGPGTRLTVL.

This chain links TRBV27 with TRBJ2-6; 9 nucleotides match TRBD1. This CDR3 is built from 19 residues. The germline V gene encodes CDR1 MNHEY and CDR2 SMNVEV (reference sequence). The V and J ends lost 0 bases and 3 bases, in that order; junction bases with no gene match: 9. In nucleotides, the CDR3 is TGTGCCAGCAGTTTATCGGGACAGGGAGGTTGGGGTGGGGCCAACGTCCTGACTTTC. It translates to CASSLSGQGGWGGANVLTF.

This sequence joins TRBV9 and TRBJ1-6, with TRBD1 matching 10 bases. This CDR3 has 16 amino acids. Germline CDR1 is SGDLS and CDR2 is YYNGEE. J gave up 9 bases and V 4 bases, and 10 bases lay outside the gene matches. The CDR3 protein is CASSSPGQGPGSPLHF. The CDR3 nucleotides are TGTGCCAGCAGCTCACCGGGACAGGGGCCTGGTTCACCCCTCCACTTT.

J is TRBJ2-5 and V is TRBV7-9; tentatively, D is TRBD2 (5 bases). Germline values: CDR1 SEHNR, CDR2 FQNEAQ (reference sequence). V lost 6 bases and J lost 5, with 13 bases in between. This CDR3 spans 13 amino acids. Written as DNA, the CDR3 is TGTGCCAGCAGGCGAGGGAGCCAGGAGACCCAGTACTTC. Protein product: CASRRGSQETQYF.

The gene calls are TRBV4-2 and TRBJ2-5; no clear D. V dropped 0 bases and J dropped 3 bases, with 8 bases sitting between them. CDR1 and CDR2 (germline): LGHNA, YNFKEQ. The CDR3 consists of 14 residues. The CDR3 region is CASSQEAREETQYF. CDR3 coding DNA: TGTGCCAGCAGCCAAGAGGCTAGGGAAGAGACCCAGTACTTC.

This chain connects TRBV10-2 to TRBJ2-1; D might be TRBD2 (6 bases). Between the trimmed V and J ends, which lost 0 bases and 4 bases, there was a span of 16 bases. The CDR3 is 17 residues long. Germline V lookup: CDR1 WSHSY, CDR2 SAAADI. CDR3 sequence reads: CASSESYPPGRYNEQFF. DNA for the CDR3: TGCGCCAGCAGTGAGTCCTACCCTCCGGGGAGGTACAATGAGCAGTTCTTC.

A word on this clone: This specimen includes other DNA sequences encoding the same CDR3. The chain carries TRBV5-1 and TRBJ2-3; maybe TRBD1 (6 bases). V was clipped by 4 bases and J by 0 bases, with 12 bases between them. From germline, CDR1 is SGHRS and CDR2 YFSETQ. This CDR3 has 15 amino acids. The CDR3 DNA reads TGCGCCAGCAGCCTGGGACAAACTAGCACAGATACGCAGTATTTT. This translates into CASSLGQTSTDTQYF.

Concerning this clone itself: Its ends do not fully match the called genes, so a read error is possible. The chain couples TRBV5-6 to TRBJ2-1, with a tentative D call TRBD2 (6 bases). CDR1 SGHDT and CDR2 YYEEEE come from the germline V gene. The length of the CDR3 is 15 residues. This chain's CDR3 is CASSSPRDSHNEQFF. The CDR3 DNA reads TGTGCCAGCAGCTCGCCTCGGGACTCCCACAATGAGCAGTTCTTC. Full variable domain (rest looked up from reference TRBV5-6 and TRBJ2-1): DAGVTQSPTHLIKTRGQQVTLRCSPKSGHDTVSWYQQALGQGPQFIFQYYEEEERQRGNFPDRFSGHQFPNYSSELNVNALLLGDSALYLCASSSPRDSHNEQFFGPGTRLTVL.

This chain connects TRBV19 to TRBJ2-2, with a weak D call TRBD2 (6 bases). CDR1 and CDR2 (germline): LNHDA, SQIVND (reference sequence). V shed 8 bases and J shed 3 bases, with 16 bases lying between them. The CDR3 extends over 15 amino acids. In nucleotides, the CDR3 is TGTGCCAGTCGGCTCCGGGAGTTGGACACCGGGGAGCTGTTTTTT. Translating it yields CASRLRELDTGELFF.

The chain employs TRBV27 and TRBJ2-5; 8 bases fit TRBD2. V was clipped by 6 bases and J by 5 bases; unmatched bases: 5. The CDR3 is 13 amino acids. Germline V gene lookup returns CDR1 MNHEY and CDR2 SMNVEV (reference sequence). In DNA form, the CDR3 reads TGTGCCAGCAGCCCAGCGGGGGAGGAGACCCAGTACTTC. It yields the protein CASSPAGEETQYF.

This sequence joins TRBV15 and TRBJ2-1; 8 bases agree with TRBD2. The CDR3 sequence is 15 residues long. V shed 0 bases and J 6 bases; nucleotides not matched to a gene: 4. CDR1 and CDR2 from the germline V gene are LNHNV and YYDKDF (reference sequence). In DNA, the CDR3 is TGTGCCACCAGCAGAGATGGGACTAGTGCCAATGAGCAGTTCTTC. Translation gives CATSRDGTSANEQFF.